This is a list of T cell receptor beta chains from one sample in a study of blood T cell repertoires in COVID-19. This table comes from immunoSEQ multiplex PCR, and its TCRdb copy is limited to in-frame clones, with some not included. The sample contains 100,000 to 120,000 clones, 82% of which appear only once. The sample comprised peripheral blood. These receptors came from a woman in her sixties with acute or convalescent COVID-19. Each CDR3 is given with its conserved first and last residue. D genes are given only for firm matches. Expanded clones get a size class; other rows say once, few or many, or leave the size out.

V	D	size	J	DNA	CDR3
TRBV27	TRBD1	.	TRBJ2-2	TGTGCCAGCAGTTTCCTGGGACAGATTTTCGCGAACACCGGGGAGCTGTTTTTT	CASSFLGQIFANTGELFF
TRBV29-1	TRBD2	.	TRBJ2-1	TGCAGCGTTGGGCGGGGGGGCTACAATGAGCAGTTCTTC	CSVGRGGYNEQFF
TRBV30	.	.	TRBJ1-3	TGTGCTTTGGGTAGGGGGGGCTCTGGAAACACCATATATTTT	CALGRGGSGNTIYF
TRBV28	.	once	TRBJ2-7	TGTGCCAGCAGCTCCATTGGCGGGGGCCGGTACGAGCAGTACTTC	CASSSIGGGRYEQYF
TRBV6-2/TRBV6-3	.	.	TRBJ1-1	TGTGCCAGCAGTTGGGGGGACACTGAAGCTTTCTTT	CASSWGDTEAFF
TRBV6-1	.	.	TRBJ2-3	TGTGCCAGCAGTGAAATCGGGGTGGGGACAGATACGCAGTATTTT	CASSEIGVGTDTQYF
TRBV7-2	.	.	TRBJ2-1	TGTGCCAGCAGCCAAGGTCCGGGTAACAATGAGCAGTTCTTC	CASSQGPGNNEQFF
TRBV4-3	TRBD1	.	TRBJ1-1	TGCGCCAGCAGCCAAGACCTTTCGGACAGGCTGGAGGTCACTGAAGCTTTCTTT	CASSQDLSDRLEVTEAFF
TRBV25-1	.	.	TRBJ1-3	TGTGCCAGCAGCGACAGGAGCTCTGGAAACACCATATATTTT	CASSDRSSGNTIYF
TRBV30	.	.	TRBJ2-5	TGTGCCTGGAGTGTATTTCTTTCGGAGACCCAGTACTTC	CAWSVFLSETQYF
TRBV7-2	.	.	TRBJ2-7	TGTGCCAGCAGCCCGTCCCCGATGAGAGAGCAGTACTTC	CASSPSPMREQYF
TRBV11-3	.	.	TRBJ2-7	TGTGCCAGCAGCTTAGAATTCTCCAATCAGGGAAGCGAGCAGTACTTC	CASSLEFSNQGSEQYF
TRBV7-2	.	.	TRBJ2-3	TGTGCCAGCAGGGCGGGCTCTACAGATACGCAGTATTTT	CASRAGSTDTQYF
TRBV24-1	.	.	TRBJ2-2	TGTGCCACCAGTCCTAGCGATTACACCGGGGAGCTGTTTTTT	CATSPSDYTGELFF
TRBV19	.	.	TRBJ1-2	TGTGCCAGTAGCCCCCAGGGCCACTATGGCTACACCTTC	CASSPQGHYGYTF
TRBV10-1	TRBD1	.	TRBJ1-6	TGCGCCAGCAGTGAGGTAAGGGGGCGGAGATCACCCCTCCACTTT	CASSEVRGRRSPLHF
TRBV11-3	.	once	TRBJ2-5	TGTGCCAGCAGCTCCCCTCTAAAAGAAGAGACCCAGTACTTC	CASSSPLKEETQYF
TRBV19	.	.	TRBJ1-2	TGTGCCAGTAGTATTACTGAGAACTATGGCTACACCTTC	CASSITENYGYTF
TRBV12-3/TRBV12-4	TRBD1	.	TRBJ1-2	TGTGCCAGCAGCTACGACAGGGATGGTCGCTACACCTTC	CASSYDRDGRYTF
TRBV7-2	TRBD2	.	TRBJ2-1	TGTGCCAGCAGCTTCGTTGGGCGGGGGGACTCCTACAATGAGCAGTTCTTC	CASSFVGRGDSYNEQFF
TRBV6-2/TRBV6-3	TRBD1	.	TRBJ2-7	TGTGCCAGCAGTTACGGGCCGGGACAGGGAACCCACGAGCAGTACTTC	CASSYGPGQGTHEQYF